The following is a T cell receptor beta chain sequence with its context. This specimen comes from a study of cytomegalovirus exposure and HLA in healthy donors. It was with 60 Vbeta and 13 Jbeta primers that the PCR ran. Sequenced by immunoSEQ multiplex PCR; TCRdb stores in-frame clones only, minus some. The sample records some 170,000 clones, more than 80% being singletons. The germline CDR1 and CDR2 sequences are LNHNV and YYDKDF (reference sequence). The CDR3 is 15 residues long. The trim removed 4 bases at V and 0 bases at J, leaving 2 bases unmatched. Sequencing was performed on PBMCs. This chain joins TRBV15 and TRBJ1-4; 7 positions match TRBD1. This TCR derives from a woman in her late teens or twenties in good health and CMV-seropositive. The CDR3 region is CATSKGQATNEKLFF. The CDR3 DNA is TGTGCCACCAGCAAAGGACAGGCAACTAATGAAAAACTGTTTTTT.